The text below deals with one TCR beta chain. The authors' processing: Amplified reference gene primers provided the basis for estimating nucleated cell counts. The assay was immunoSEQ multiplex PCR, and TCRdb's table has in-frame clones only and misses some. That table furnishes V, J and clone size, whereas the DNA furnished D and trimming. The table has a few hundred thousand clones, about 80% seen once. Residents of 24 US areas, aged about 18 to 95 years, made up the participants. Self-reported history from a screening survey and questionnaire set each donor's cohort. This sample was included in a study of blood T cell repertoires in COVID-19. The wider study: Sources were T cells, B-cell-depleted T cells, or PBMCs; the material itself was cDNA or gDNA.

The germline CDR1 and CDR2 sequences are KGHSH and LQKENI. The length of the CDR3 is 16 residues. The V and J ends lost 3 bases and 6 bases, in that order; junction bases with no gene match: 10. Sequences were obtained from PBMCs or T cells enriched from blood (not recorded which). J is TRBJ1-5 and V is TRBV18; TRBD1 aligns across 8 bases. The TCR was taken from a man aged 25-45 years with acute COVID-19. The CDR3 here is CASSPYPQGASQPQHF. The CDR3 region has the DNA TGTGCCAGCTCACCTTATCCCCAGGGGGCGAGTCAGCCCCAGCATTTT.